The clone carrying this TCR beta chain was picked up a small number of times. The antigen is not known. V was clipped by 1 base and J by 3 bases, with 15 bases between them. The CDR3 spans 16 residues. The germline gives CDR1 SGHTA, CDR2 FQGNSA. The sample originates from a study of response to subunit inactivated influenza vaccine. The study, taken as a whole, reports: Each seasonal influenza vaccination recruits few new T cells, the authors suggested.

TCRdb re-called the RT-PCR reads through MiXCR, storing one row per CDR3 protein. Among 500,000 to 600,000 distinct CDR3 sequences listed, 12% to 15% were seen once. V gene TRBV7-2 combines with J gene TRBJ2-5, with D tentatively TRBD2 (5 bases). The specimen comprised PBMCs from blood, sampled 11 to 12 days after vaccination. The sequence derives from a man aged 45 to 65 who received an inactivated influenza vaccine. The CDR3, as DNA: TGTGCCAGCAGCTTAGGTTCCTCGCTAGCCAAAGAGACCCAGTACTTC. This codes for CASSLGSSLAKETQYF.